The 21 T cell receptor beta chains presented below share a single source sample, sequenced in a study of T cell responses to AZD1222 COVID-19 vaccine. Clones were read by immunoSEQ multiplex PCR, and TCRdb kept only the in-frame ones, dropping some. The sample includes about 83,000 clones, 85% to 90% seen only once; the top ten take approximately 4.5%. Sequenced here: peripheral blood, sampled on day 0 of MenACWY control vaccination. These receptors were obtained from an adult in good health.

The chain employs TRBV29-1 and TRBJ2-6; D not resolved. This CDR3 contains 16 residues. Per the germline V gene, CDR1 is SQVTM and CDR2 is ANQGSEA. Trimming shortened V by 5 bases and J by 1 base, and 15 bases separated the two germline ends. CDR3 residues: CSVKGSESSGANVLTF. Written as DNA, the CDR3 is TGCAGCGTTAAAGGATCCGAGTCTTCTGGGGCCAACGTCCTGACTTTC. The variable domain in full, completed from reference TRBV29-1 and TRBJ2-6, reads SAVISQKPSRDICQRGTSLTIQCQVDSQVTMMFWYRQQPGQSLTLIATANQGSEATYESGFVIDKFPISRPNLTFSTLTVSNMSPEDSSIYLCSVKGSESSGANVLTFGAGSRLTVL.

Notes on this clone: The same CDR3 is also encoded by other DNA sequences in this sample. The chain combines TRBV29-1 with TRBJ1-2; D is undetermined. Germline loops: CDR1 SQVTM, CDR2 ANQGSEA. The V end was cut by 7 bases, the J end by 4 bases, with 10 bases between. There are 11 residues in the CDR3. Written as DNA, the CDR3 is TGCAGCGGAGGAACGAGCTATGGCTACACCTTC. Translated: CSGGTSYGYTF.

The chain is built from TRBV4-3 and TRBJ2-2; D unresolved. V was pared by 1 base and J by 7 bases, with 10 bases between. Germline V gene data show CDR1 as LGHNA and CDR2 as YSLEER. The CDR3 is 14 amino acids. For the CDR3, the DNA is TGCGCCAGCAGCCAAGGGACGACGGGCGGGGAGCTGTTTTTT. Translating it yields CASSQGTTGGELFF.

V gene TRBV27 combines with J gene TRBJ1-4; 7 nucleotides agree with TRBD1. This CDR3 contains 14 residues. Trimming cost V 6 bases and J 5 bases; bases outside gene matches: 6. CDR1 and CDR2 from the germline V gene are MNHEY and SMNVEV (reference sequence). CDR3 protein: CASRPPGQNEKLFF. CDR3 DNA: TGTGCCAGCAGGCCCCCGGGACAGAATGAAAAACTGTTTTTT.

The V call is TRBV3-1 (or the pseudogene TRBV3-2), the J call TRBJ2-7; 11 bases are shared with TRBD2. This CDR3 comprises 18 residues. Unmatched junction bases numbered 12, after V lost 5 bases and J lost 0 bases. Germline V gene data show CDR1 as LGHDT and CDR2 as YNNKEL (reference sequence). The CDR3 loop reads CASSKGLAGQISSYEQYF. CDR3 coding DNA: TGTGCCAGCAGCAAAGGACTAGCGGGCCAGATCTCCTCCTACGAGCAGTACTTC.

The chain uses TRBV25-1 and TRBJ1-3, with D maybe TRBD1 (5 bases). The CDR3 is 13 residues long. V was shortened by 11 bases and J by 3 bases, with 14 bases between the two germline ends. Germline values: CDR1 MGHDK, CDR2 SYGVNS. The CDR3, as DNA: TGTGCCTCCAGAGGGGCGGGTGGAAACACCATATATTTT. Protein sequence: CASRGAGGNTIYF.

This chain connects TRBV7-7 to TRBJ2-3; D gene uncertain. This CDR3 spans 14 amino acids. The V end lost 4 bases, the J end lost 3 bases, and 11 bases lay between the germline ends. Germline CDR1 reads SSHAT; CDR2 reads FNYEAQ (reference sequence). The chain's CDR3 is CASSSTLGTDTQYF. The CDR3 bases are TGTGCCAGCAGCTCCACCCTTGGGACAGATACGCAGTATTTT.

The CDR3 spells CASSQRGRGGYGYTF. The CDR3 DNA reads as TGTGCCAGCAGCCAGAGGGGGAGGGGTGGCTATGGCTACACCTTC. The chain combines TRBV3-1 (or the pseudogene TRBV3-2) with TRBJ1-2; tentatively, D is TRBD1 (6 bases). Germline lookup yields CDR1 LGHDT and CDR2 YNNKEL (reference sequence). The germline V and J ends were trimmed by 3 bases and 4 bases, with 15 bases remaining between them. This CDR3 is 15 amino acids long.

This clone was seen once. The chain couples TRBV24-1 to TRBJ1-2, with D possibly matching TRBD1 (6 bases). Trimming shortened V by 3 bases and J by 2 bases, and 12 bases separated the two germline ends. In germline, CDR1 is KGHDR, CDR2 SFDVKD. The CDR3 extends over 15 amino acids. CDR3 in DNA: TGTGCCACCAGTGATCGGGACACAACGAACTATGGCTACACCTTC. Its protein is CATSDRDTTNYGYTF.

The chain combines TRBV7-6 with TRBJ1-1, with D unclear. The CDR3 has 13 amino acids. The V gene lost 2 bases and the J gene lost 1 base, with 5 bases spanning the gap. Germline V gives CDR1 SGHVS, CDR2 FNYEAQ. CDR3: CASSLQKNTEAFF. The CDR3 region has the DNA TGTGCCAGCAGCTTACAAAAGAACACTGAAGCTTTCTTT.

The J gene is TRBJ1-1, the V gene TRBV7-8, with TRBD1 as a possible D gene (5 bases). The V end was cut by 0 bases, the J end by 3 bases, with 8 bases between. Germline V gene sequence: CDR1 SGHVS, CDR2 FQNEAQ. The CDR3 loop spans 14 amino acids. The CDR3 is CASSLAGVDTEAFF. In DNA, the CDR3 is TGTGCCAGCAGCTTAGCGGGGGTGGACACTGAAGCTTTCTTT.

The V gene is TRBV19, the J gene TRBJ2-7; D gene ambiguous. This CDR3 is built from 15 residues. Between the trimmed V and J ends, which lost 1 base and 3 bases, there was a span of 13 bases. Germline CDR1 is LNHDA and CDR2 is SQIVND (reference sequence). CDR3 loop: CASSIGAGEGYEQYF. The CDR3 DNA sequence: TGTGCCAGTAGTATAGGGGCAGGAGAAGGCTACGAGCAGTACTTC.

The genes are TRBV4-3 and TRBJ2-3; 8 bases are a match to TRBD1. There are 15 residues in the CDR3. Per germline, CDR1 LGHNA and CDR2 YSLEER. Germline trimming cut 4 bases from V and 1 base from J; bases unmatched to any gene: 4. The CDR3, as DNA: TGCGCCAGCAGCCTCAGACAGGGGCGCACAGATACGCAGTATTTT. Residues: CASSLRQGRTDTQYF.

The rearrangement links TRBV27 to TRBJ1-1; tentatively, D is TRBD1 (6 bases). V was clipped by 0 bases and J by 4 bases, with 18 bases between them. The CDR3 spans 17 residues. The V gene's germline CDR1 is MNHEY and CDR2 SMNVEV (reference sequence). The CDR3 DNA reads TGTGCCAGCAGTTTATCATCCGGGGGCTTATGGCTCACTGAAGCTTTCTTT. Translating it yields CASSLSSGGLWLTEAFF.

The genes are TRBV5-1 and TRBJ2-2; 8 positions match TRBD1. The CDR3 is 15 amino acids. V shed 4 bases, J shed 4 bases, and the junction held 6 bases outside the gene matches. The germline CDR1 and CDR2 sequences are SGHRS and YFSETQ. The CDR3 DNA follows: TGCGCCAGCAGCGTGGACAGGGTCGGCACCGGGGAGCTGTTTTTT. It translates to CASSVDRVGTGELFF.

This clone was seen only once. The chain has TRBV5-1 and TRBJ1-1; D gene ambiguous. From germline, CDR1 is SGHRS and CDR2 YFSETQ. There are 15 residues in the CDR3. Trimming cost V 2 bases and J 0 bases, with 11 bases left between them. CDR3 coding DNA: TGCGCCAGCAGCTTACCGGGCAGCCTGAACACTGAAGCTTTCTTT. Translation: CASSLPGSLNTEAFF.

The chain is built from TRBV6-5 and TRBJ2-2, with D unresolved. The CDR3 has 15 residues. Germline CDR1 and CDR2: MNHEY and SVGAGI. Trimming left V 4 bases short and J 7 bases short, with 16 bases between. The CDR3 spells CASSSPTTARGELFF. Here the CDR3 DNA reads TGTGCCAGCAGTTCCCCGACGACCGCTCGCGGGGAGCTGTTTTTT.

The chain joins TRBV29-1 to TRBJ2-3; no reliable D call. The V gene's germline CDR1 is SQVTM and CDR2 ANQGSEA. V dropped 4 bases and J dropped 5 bases, with 10 bases sitting between them. The CDR3 is made up of 12 amino acids. The CDR3 loop is CSVGYTRDTQYF. As DNA, the CDR3 is TGCAGCGTTGGATACACGAGAGATACGCAGTATTTT.

The rearrangement uses TRBV30 and TRBJ1-2; D gene uncertain. Germline V gene sequence: CDR1 GTSNPN, CDR2 SVGIG (reference sequence). V dropped 2 bases and J dropped 4 bases, with 8 bases sitting between them. The CDR3 consists of 12 residues. The CDR3 sequence: CAWSTDGYGYTF. The CDR3 DNA is TGTGCCTGGAGTACTGACGGCTATGGCTACACCTTC.

The chain couples TRBV6-2 or TRBV6-3 to TRBJ2-5; no reliable D call. Trimming removed 5 bases at V and 2 bases at J, with 3 bases between. CDR1 MNHEY and CDR2 SVGEGT come from the germline V gene. The length of the CDR3 is 11 residues. CDR3 residues: CASSGQETQYF. The DNA of the CDR3 is TGTGCCAGCAGTGGTCAAGAGACCCAGTACTTC.

This clone was observed a single time. The V gene is TRBV24-1, the J gene TRBJ2-2; unclear D gene. The CDR3 is made up of 12 amino acids. Trimming removed 10 bases at V and 1 base at J, with 6 bases between. Germline V gives CDR1 KGHDR, CDR2 SFDVKD. CDR3 DNA: TGTGCCACGGAACGGAACACCGGGGAGCTGTTTTTT. This encodes CATERNTGELFF.